This TCR beta chain was documented in a study of blood T cell repertoires in COVID-19. In the study overall: In each case, the material was cDNA or gDNA derived from T cells, B-cell-depleted T cells, or PBMCs.

The CDR3 runs to 15 residues. The germline CDR1 and CDR2 sequences are SSHAT and FNYEAQ (reference sequence). This clone was observed a handful of times. Germline and junction disagree at one end, which may indicate a read error. In the study's own analysis: Scientists estimated how many nucleated cells there were by amplifying reference gene primers. The assay was immunoSEQ multiplex PCR, and TCRdb's table has in-frame clones only and misses some. Clonal size and the V and J genes are those of that table, whereas D and trimming came from the DNA. The data show 200,000 to 300,000 clones, about 87% seen once. Each participant's cohort was designated according to participant-reported clinical history.

This clonotype was obtained from a woman in her 40s with acute COVID-19. Sequencing was carried out using PBMCs or T cells enriched from blood (not recorded which). The V call is TRBV7-7, the J call TRBJ2-2, with D perhaps matching TRBD2 (5 bases). The CDR3 sequence is CASSPSSEHTKELFF. In DNA form, the CDR3 reads TGTGCTAGCAGCCCTAGCTCGGAACACACGAAGGAGCTGTTTTTT.